This is a list of T cell receptor beta chains from one sample in a study of chemoradiotherapy in HPV16-positive cancers. The table came from immunoSEQ multiplex PCR; TCRdb's copy has only in-frame clones and leaves some out. The sample holds about 6,000 clones, around 84% seen once. This specimen consisted of tumor tissue, obtained from a patient who underwent chemoradiotherapy. These TCRs come from a human donor with HPV-associated anogenital cancer. Both conserved end residues are trimmed from each CDR3. The order of the fields is clone size, V gene, J gene, CDR3 protein. Some rows mark clone size as missing; the rest say once, few, many or name a class of expanded clone.

.,TRBV5-6,TRBJ1-3,ASSLKGRLSGNTIY
.,TRBV27,TRBJ1-1,ASSLRWWDTEAF
.,TRBV7-8,TRBJ2-2,ASRPTGTENTGELF
once,TRBV7-2,TRBJ1-2,ASSDRGGGGYT
once,TRBV7-9,TRBJ1-4,ASSLPVGTGDEKLF
.,TRBV9,TRBJ2-5,ASSVGDRNHETQY
.,TRBV6-6,TRBJ2-7,ASSNGQGQSYEQY
.,TRBV11-3,TRBJ2-7,ASSPGPTYEQY
.,TRBV4-3,TRBJ2-3,ASSQEGGGGGTDTQY
.,TRBV4-2,TRBJ2-1,ASSQERTSGGRGSPF
.,TRBV2,TRBJ1-1,ASRRYAANTEAF
.,TRBV7-8,TRBJ2-5,ASTLGGTQETQY
.,TRBV19,TRBJ1-5,ASSIGGGSNQPQH
.,TRBV4-1,TRBJ1-1,ASSRSLLDRGLEAF
.,TRBV21-1,TRBJ2-1,ASSGRRKESYNEQF
.,TRBV7-2,TRBJ1-4,ASSLAAGGKEKLF
.,TRBV6-6,TRBJ2-7,ASSLTISSYEQY